One and the same sample provided the 5 T cell receptor beta chains below, sequenced in a study of blood T cell repertoires in COVID-19. Sequenced by immunoSEQ multiplex PCR; TCRdb stores in-frame clones only, minus some. Seen here are roughly 360,000 clones, approximately 77% observed once, and the top ten hold more than 0.85%. Sequences were obtained from peripheral blood. The receptors originated from a human donor with acute or convalescent COVID-19. The donor label of this sample is uncertain.

This clone was recorded once. CDR3 sequence reads: CASSLLGQGGYTEAFF. The CDR3 bases are TGTGCCAGCAGCTTGCTAGGACAGGGAGGGTACACTGAAGCTTTCTTT. This chain links TRBV5-6 with TRBJ1-1; 8 bases are a match to TRBD1. CDR3 size: 16 residues. Per germline, CDR1 SGHDT and CDR2 YYEEEE. V trimming: 1 base; J trimming: 3 bases; junction bases outside the gene matches: 8.

The chain is built from TRBV6-1 and TRBJ1-5; possible D gene TRBD1, 5 bases. Germline CDR1 is MNHNS and CDR2 is SASEGT. Trimming cost V 0 bases and J 4 bases, with 10 bases left between them. The CDR3 consists of 15 residues. The CDR3: CASSEARKGNQPQHF. The CDR3 bases are TGTGCCAGCAGTGAAGCGCGAAAGGGGAATCAGCCCCAGCATTTT.

This chain connects TRBV10-2 to TRBJ2-3; D might be TRBD1 (6 bases). This CDR3 has 14 residues. The germline V gene has CDR1 WSHSY and CDR2 SAAADI. V lost 6 bases and J 0 bases, leaving 10 bases between the germline ends. CDR3 bases: TGCGCCAGCAGACAGGGAGAAAGCACAGATACGCAGTATTTT. Residues: CASRQGESTDTQYF.

This chain links TRBV3-1 (or the pseudogene TRBV3-2) with TRBJ1-3; D ambiguous. The CDR3 covers 15 residues. Germline CDR1 reads LGHDT; CDR2 reads YNNKEL (reference sequence). Trimming took off 1 base at V and 0 bases at J, with 7 bases between the two ends. The CDR3, as DNA: TGTGCCAGCAGCCAAGCCTCAGGCTCTGGAAACACCATATATTTT. Protein product: CASSQASGSGNTIYF.

The gene calls are TRBV24-1 and TRBJ2-3; 7 positions agree with TRBD2. This CDR3 contains 16 residues. The germline V gene encodes CDR1 KGHDR and CDR2 SFDVKD. The trim removed 0 bases at V and 2 bases at J, leaving 4 bases unmatched. The chain's CDR3 is CATSDLGGDSTDTQYF. The CDR3 DNA is TGTGCCACCAGTGATTTGGGGGGGGACTCCACAGATACGCAGTATTTT.